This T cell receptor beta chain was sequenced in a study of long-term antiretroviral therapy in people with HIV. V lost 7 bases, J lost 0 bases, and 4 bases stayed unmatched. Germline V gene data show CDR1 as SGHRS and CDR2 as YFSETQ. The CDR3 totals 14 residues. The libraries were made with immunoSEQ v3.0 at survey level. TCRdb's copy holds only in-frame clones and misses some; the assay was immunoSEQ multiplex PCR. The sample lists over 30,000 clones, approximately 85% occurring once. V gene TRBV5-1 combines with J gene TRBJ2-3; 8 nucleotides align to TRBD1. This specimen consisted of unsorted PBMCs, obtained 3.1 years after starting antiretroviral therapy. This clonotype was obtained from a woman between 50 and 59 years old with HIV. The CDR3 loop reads CASGGTGSTDTQYF. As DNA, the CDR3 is TGCGCCAGCGGAGGGACAGGTAGCACAGATACGCAGTATTTT.